This T cell receptor beta chain was found in a study of blood T cell repertoires in COVID-19 (TCRdb year 2020). Turning to the overall study: The collaborator samples originated in the United States, Italy and Spain and spanned the acute and convalescent phases of COVID-19. Samples were obtained from the ongoing ImmuneRACE study (first 160 participants) and from over 1,000 subjects provided by 6 global collaborators. Where available, HLA class I and class II types were obtained from metadata supplied by the sample provider rather than from assay-based typing. The repertoires were released in a freely available public database meant as a resource for research on the immune response to SARS-CoV-2. Sample metadata almost always included a de-identified subject ID, COVID-19 status, age in years and sex. The prospective study material was composed of cDNA or gDNA derived from T cells, B-cell-depleted T cells, or PBMCs. The dataset comprised deeply sampled blood TCRbeta repertoires from subjects exposed to, actively infected with, or recovered from COVID-19. Study-wide conclusions, independent of this receptor: The quantity of clinical and demographic metadata differed by source and by participant and was supplied without curation.

The immunoSEQ Assay, a bias-controlled multiplex PCR, was used to amplify TCRbeta CDR3 regions from genomic DNA. In the source study's methods: Within the assay, amplification of reference gene primers was used to estimate how many nucleated cells each sample contained. To quantify the absolute abundance of each unique TCRbeta CDR3 rearrangement, sequence reads were collapsed and filtered. Productive Simpson clonality was computed per sample as the square root of Simpson's diversity index over productive rearrangements. The immuneACCESS repertoire file appears here via TCRdb, limited to in-frame rearrangements. These files lack a portion of the clones; in checked studies, under half of the deficit traces to unresolved V genes, and the cause of the others is not known. The D gene and trimming were derived from the DNA, and the V and J assignments and clone size from that table. This sample comprises some 49,000 clones, about 91% of them detected only once. The ten top clones hold under 7.5% of the sample.

Concerning this clone: What this receptor recognizes is not known. No much larger clone is present one base from it, and per-base qualities are unavailable.

Taken from the germline V gene, the CDR1 and CDR2 loops are SGHRS and YFSETQ. The CDR3 sequence holds 14 residues, the cysteine and phenylalanine included. The read is trimmed to its CDR3 DNA, 42 bases read in frame from base 1. V is cut back by 4 bases and J by 2 bases, with 5 bases in the junction unmatched. The collaborating institutions used their own protocols to collect whole blood in K2EDTA tubes. For TCRbeta analysis, collaborator samples were shipped as frozen whole blood, as isolated PBMCs, or as DNA extracted from either sample type. This sequence uses TRBV5-1 and TRBJ2-7, with 8 junctional bases fitting TRBD1. Sequenced material: peripheral blood. The clonotype comes from a man aged 45-65 years with active COVID-19. In nucleotides, the sequence is TGCGCCAGCAGCACCGGACAGGGTCCCTACGAGCAGTACTTC. This codes for CASSTGQGPYEQYF.